These T cell receptor beta chains were read from a single sample in a study of Ad26.COV2.S vaccination and SARS-CoV-2 variants. Sequencing used immunoSEQ multiplex PCR; TCRdb keeps in-frame clones, though not all of them. The sample carries 300,000 to 450,000 clones, more than 75% recorded once. Material: peripheral blood, obtained in a trial of Ad26.COV2.S vaccine versus placebo. All receptors derive from a person aged 18-65 years who received the Ad26.COV2.S COVID-19 vaccine or a placebo. The CDR3 runs from the conserved cysteine through the conserved F or W. A D gene is named only where the DNA matches it firmly. The size field is filled for only some rows; it gives once, few, many or a size class.

TRBV6-5	TRBJ1-6	-	-	TGTGCCAGCAGTTACCAATCCCGATCCTATAATTCACCCCTCCACTTT	CASSYQSRSYNSPLHF
TRBV7-2	TRBJ1-2	-	-	TGTGCCAGCAGCTTACTTGGACAGAGGGACTCTAACTATGGCTACACCTTC	CASSLLGQRDSNYGYTF
TRBV30	TRBJ2-1	-	-	TGTGCCTGGAGTGTATTTACAGGCAAGAATGAGCAGTTCTTC	CAWSVFTGKNEQFF
TRBV5-8	TRBJ1-1	-	-	TGTGCCAGCAAACAAGGGCTGAGGGACGGGAACACTGAAGCTTTCTTT	CASKQGLRDGNTEAFF
TRBV2	TRBJ1-1	-	-	TGTGCCAGCACCTCGTCAGAGGGGTCCGCTGAAGCTTTCTTT	CASTSSEGSAEAFF
TRBV27	TRBJ1-2	-	few	TGTGCCAGCAGTTTATCGTGGGGTATGGGGGGTGGCTACACCTTC	CASSLSWGMGGGYTF
TRBV6-2/TRBV6-3	TRBJ2-1	-	-	TGTGCCAGCAGTTATTCACTATACGGGGGACGGCTTGAGCAGTTCTTC	CASSYSLYGGRLEQFF
TRBV27	TRBJ2-1	-	-	TGTGCCAGCAGTTTCCGATTGGTCGCACTGTCAGACAATGAGCAGTTCTTC	CASSFRLVALSDNEQFF
TRBV27	TRBJ1-2	TRBD1	-	TGTGCCAGCAGTTTTTTAGGACAGGGGGCAAGCTATGGCTACACCTTC	CASSFLGQGASYGYTF
TRBV24-1	TRBJ2-3	-	-	TGTGCCACCAGTGATAAGGGGTTGGGGACAGATACGCAGTATTTT	CATSDKGLGTDTQYF
TRBV28	TRBJ2-7	-	-	TGTGCCAGCAGTATTTGGGGAGTCCACGAGCAGTACTTC	CASSIWGVHEQYF
TRBV30	TRBJ2-2	-	-	TGTGCCTGGAGTGTAGGCAACACCGGGGAGCTGTTTTTT	CAWSVGNTGELFF
TRBV19	TRBJ2-1	-	-	TGTGCCAGTAGTTGGCGGGCTGGGTACAATGAGCAGTTCTTC	CASSWRAGYNEQFF
TRBV5-1	TRBJ2-5	TRBD1	-	TGCGCCAGCAGCTCCGGTGACAGGGGGCGGCAAGAGACCCAGTACTTC	CASSSGDRGRQETQYF
TRBV30	TRBJ1-5	-	-	TGTGCCTGGAGTGTACGAGTCGGGGCACAGCCCCAGCATTTT	CAWSVRVGAQPQHF
TRBV5-1	TRBJ2-7	-	-	TGCGCCAGCGGGGGGTCGCAGGGATTTGACGAGCAGTACTTC	CASGGSQGFDEQYF
TRBV28	TRBJ1-5	-	few	TGTGCCAGCAGTACCCGAATGGAACAGCCCCAGCATTTT	CASSTRMEQPQHF
TRBV9	TRBJ2-1	-	-	TGTGCCAGCAGCGGCGCCGTCGGCTGGGGGCAAAATGAGCAGTTCTTC	CASSGAVGWGQNEQFF
TRBV12-3/TRBV12-4	TRBJ1-5	-	once	TGTGCCAGCAGTCGCACAGGAGATCAGCCCCAGCATTTT	CASSRTGDQPQHF
TRBV29-1	TRBJ2-5	-	-	TGCAGCGTTGAAGAGCAGGGCACAGAGACCCAGTACTTC	CSVEEQGTETQYF
TRBV7-2	TRBJ2-2	-	-	TGTGCCAGCAGCTTCCTTGGAGGCGGGGAGCTGTTTTTT	CASSFLGGGELFF
TRBV28	TRBJ2-7	TRBD2	-	TGTGCCAGCAGTCCCACGGGAGGGGAGCAGTACTTC	CASSPTGGEQYF
TRBV5-4	TRBJ2-5	-	-	TGTGCCAGCAGCTTGGTTGTTAGCCAAGAGACCCAGTACTTC	CASSLVVSQETQYF
TRBV12-3/TRBV12-4	TRBJ2-3	-	-	TGTGCCAGCAGTTCCCGTCCCCAAGATACGCAGTATTTT	CASSSRPQDTQYF
TRBV11-2	TRBJ1-2	-	-	TGTGCCAGCAGCTTAGATCCGGGACAAAACTACACCTTC	CASSLDPGQNYTF
TRBV19	TRBJ2-7	-	once	TGTGCCAGTCGCTGGGGCTACGAGCAGTACTTC	CASRWGYEQYF
TRBV12-3/TRBV12-4	TRBJ1-5	-	-	TGTGCCAGCAGTAAGGGGGATCAGCCCCAGCATTTT	CASSKGDQPQHF
TRBV5-4	TRBJ1-1	-	-	TGTGCCAGCAGCTTTGAGGGGCCGCGGGAAGCTTTCTTT	CASSFEGPREAFF
TRBV9	TRBJ2-2	TRBD2	-	TGTGCCAGCAGCGTTCGCGGCGGGCGGGGGACCGGGGAGCTGTTTTTT	CASSVRGGRGTGELFF
TRBV5-4	TRBJ1-1	-	-	TGTGCCAGCAGCTTGGTTCCAGGAGTGAACACTGAAGCTTTCTTT	CASSLVPGVNTEAFF
TRBV5-4	TRBJ2-1	-	-	TGTGCCAGCAGCTTGTCACAGAACAATGAGCAGTTCTTC	CASSLSQNNEQFF
TRBV18	TRBJ1-1	-	-	TGTGCCAGCTCACCATTAGGGGAGAACACTGAAGCTTTCTTT	CASSPLGENTEAFF
TRBV29-1	TRBJ1-2	TRBD1	few	TGCAGCGTTGAAGCTCGGACAGGAGCTAACTATGGCTACACCTTC	CSVEARTGANYGYTF
TRBV4-3	TRBJ2-7	-	-	TGCGCCAGCAGCCAAGATCGGGGTTCCTACGAGCAGTACTTC	CASSQDRGSYEQYF
TRBV19	TRBJ2-1	TRBD2	few	TGTGCCAGTAGTATCTGGGGGGGGAACTCCTACAATGAGCAGTTCTTC	CASSIWGGNSYNEQFF
TRBV6-5	TRBJ2-1	TRBD1	-	TGTGCCAGCAGTTACCCGGGTACAGGGGGTATCCATGAGCAGTTCTTC	CASSYPGTGGIHEQFF
TRBV5-4	TRBJ2-5	-	-	TGTGCCAGCAGCTTGGAACTACCGGGTGAGACCCAGTACTTC	CASSLELPGETQYF
TRBV4-1	TRBJ2-4	-	-	TGCGCCAGCAGCCTAGGAGGTCTTGGGTCTCAAAACATTCAGTACTTC	CASSLGGLGSQNIQYF
TRBV27	TRBJ1-3	-	-	TGTGCCAGCAGTTTGTTCGGACAGAGCTTCTCTGGAAACACCATATATTTT	CASSLFGQSFSGNTIYF
TRBV18	TRBJ1-6	TRBD1	-	TGTGCCAGCTCGCCCGCCAGGACAGGCCTTTCACCCCTCCACTTT	CASSPARTGLSPLHF
TRBV28	TRBJ1-2	-	-	TGTGCCAGCAGTTTAATTCCCCGCGGTGGCGGCTACACCTTC	CASSLIPRGGGYTF
TRBV3-1/TRBV3-2	TRBJ2-7	TRBD1	-	TGTGCCAGCAGCCTCGGACAGGACCCCTCCTACGAGCAGTACTTC	CASSLGQDPSYEQYF
TRBV14	TRBJ2-1	-	-	TGTGCCAGCAGGAAAGAGAACGCGGGCTACAATGAGCAGTTCTTC	CASRKENAGYNEQFF
TRBV19	TRBJ2-1	-	-	TGTGCCAGTAGTAACTCAGGCGGTGAGCAGTTCTTC	CASSNSGGEQFF
TRBV24-1	TRBJ2-5	TRBD2	-	TGTGCCACCAGCGCGCCGGGACTAGCGGAACAAGAGACCCAGTACTTC	CATSAPGLAEQETQYF
TRBV7-8	TRBJ2-1	TRBD2	-	TGTGCCAGCAGCTCCCGTGGGGGGACTAGCGGGAATGAGCAGTTCTTC	CASSSRGGTSGNEQFF